A selection of T cell receptor beta chains follows, all from one sample in a study of T-cell memory formation after mild COVID-19. TCRdb ran MiXCR on the 5' RACE reads and lists one entry per CDR3 protein. This sample has 150,000 to 200,000 distinct CDR3 sequences, with roughly 30% found just once. The specimen sequenced was PBMCs or a T cell subset sorted from them (not recorded which). The receptor source for this set is an adult woman who had mild COVID-19 (a few samples of this study predate the infection). Cell type and time point are not known. The CDR3 runs from the conserved cysteine through the conserved F or W. A D gene is named only where the DNA matches it firmly. Clone size, where shown, is once, few, many, or a class for clones that have expanded.

>TRBJ1-1|TRBV2|once|NA
CASSGYSTVNTEAFF
TGTGCCAGCAGCGGGTACTCGACAGTGAACACTGAAGCTTTCTTT
>TRBJ1-1|TRBV5-1|NA|TRBD1
CASSSYRGMNTEAFF
TGCGCCAGCAGCTCTTACAGGGGGATGAACACTGAAGCTTTCTTT
>TRBJ1-6|TRBV30|few|NA
CAWRGRQVENSPLHF
TGTGCCTGGAGGGGACGACAGGTAGAAAATTCACCCCTCCACTTT
>TRBJ2-4|TRBV7-8|NA|NA
CASSLSSLAKNIQYF
TGTGCCAGCAGCCTATCTTCTCTGGCCAAAAACATTCAGTACTTC
>TRBJ2-5|TRBV11-1|NA|NA
CASGSGDYGKTQYF
TGTGCCAGCGGATCTGGTGATTACGGGAAGACCCAGTACTTC
>TRBJ2-5|TRBV20-1|NA|NA
CSAPQGWQETQYF
TGCAGTGCCCCCCAAGGGTGGCAAGAGACCCAGTACTTC
>TRBJ1-4|TRBV5-5|NA|NA
CASSSMRAANEKLFF
TGTGCCAGCAGCTCGATGCGGGCAGCCAATGAAAAACTGTTTTTT
>TRBJ1-2|TRBV7-9|few|NA
CASSFGPEGGRNYGYTF
TGTGCCAGCAGCTTCGGACCGGAGGGGGGCAGAAACTATGGCTACACCTTC
>TRBJ2-5|TRBV12-3/TRBV12-4|many|NA
CASSLRGDRETQYF
TGTGCCAGCAGTTTACGGGGCGACCGAGAGACCCAGTACTTC
>TRBJ2-1|TRBV4-2|few|TRBD2
CASSQDTSGRHNEQFF
TGTGCCAGCAGCCAAGATACTAGCGGGAGGCACAATGAGCAGTTCTTC
>TRBJ1-2|TRBV7-9|few|NA
CASSLVPTNYGYTF
TGTGCCAGCAGCTTAGTGCCAACTAACTATGGCTACACCTTC
>TRBJ1-6|TRBV15|NA|NA
CATSLTGGDSPLHF
TGTGCCACCAGCCTTACGGGGGGCGATTCACCCCTCCACTTT
>TRBJ2-3|TRBV7-2|NA|NA
CASSLEWATHPTDTQYF
TGTGCCAGCAGCTTAGAGTGGGCTACACACCCCACAGATACGCAGTATTTT
>TRBJ2-2|TRBV2|NA|TRBD1
CASSALLTGTGVGSGELFF
TGTGCCAGCAGCGCCCTACTCACCGGGACAGGGGTTGGTTCCGGGGAGCTGTTTTTT
>TRBJ1-1|TRBV18|NA|TRBD1
CASSPTTGSGTEAFF
TGTGCCAGCTCACCCACGACAGGGTCGGGAACTGAAGCTTTCTTT
>TRBJ2-7|TRBV29-1|NA|NA
CSVEDRAYEQYF
TGCAGCGTTGAAGACAGGGCGTACGAGCAGTACTTC
>TRBJ1-2|TRBV30|few|NA
CAWSVPLGGYTF
TGTGCCTGGAGTGTACCCCTTGGAGGCTACACCTTC
>TRBJ1-6|TRBV7-2|few|NA
CASSRPGTPNSPLHF
TGTGCCAGCAGCCGCCCCGGGACACCGAATTCACCCCTCCACTTT
>TRBJ2-1|TRBV6-6|few|NA
CASSFDSYNEQFF
TGTGCCAGCAGTTTCGATTCGTACAATGAGCAGTTCTTC
>TRBJ1-1|TRBV12-3/TRBV12-4|NA|TRBD1
CASSPNPGGRGNTEAFF
TGTGCCAGCAGTCCCAATCCAGGGGGCCGCGGGAACACTGAAGCTTTCTTT
>TRBJ2-5|TRBV7-9|few|TRBD2
CASSLPAGQKETQYF
TGTGCCAGCAGCTTGCCAGCGGGGCAAAAAGAGACCCAGTACTTC
>TRBJ1-1|TRBV11-2|NA|NA
CASSLVPGRTEAFF
TGTGCCAGCAGCTTAGTTCCAGGGCGTACTGAAGCTTTCTTT
>TRBJ1-6|TRBV9|NA|NA
CASSVAGGNSPLHF
TGTGCCAGCAGCGTAGCTGGGGGCAATTCACCCCTCCACTTT
>TRBJ2-2|TRBV27|few|TRBD2
CASSLVAGGQFTGELFF
TGTGCCAGCAGTTTGGTAGCGGGGGGGCAATTCACCGGGGAGCTGTTTTTT
>TRBJ1-1|TRBV12-3/TRBV12-4|NA|NA
CASSQALVRNEAFF
TGTGCCAGCAGCCAGGCCCTTGTCAGGAATGAAGCTTTCTTT